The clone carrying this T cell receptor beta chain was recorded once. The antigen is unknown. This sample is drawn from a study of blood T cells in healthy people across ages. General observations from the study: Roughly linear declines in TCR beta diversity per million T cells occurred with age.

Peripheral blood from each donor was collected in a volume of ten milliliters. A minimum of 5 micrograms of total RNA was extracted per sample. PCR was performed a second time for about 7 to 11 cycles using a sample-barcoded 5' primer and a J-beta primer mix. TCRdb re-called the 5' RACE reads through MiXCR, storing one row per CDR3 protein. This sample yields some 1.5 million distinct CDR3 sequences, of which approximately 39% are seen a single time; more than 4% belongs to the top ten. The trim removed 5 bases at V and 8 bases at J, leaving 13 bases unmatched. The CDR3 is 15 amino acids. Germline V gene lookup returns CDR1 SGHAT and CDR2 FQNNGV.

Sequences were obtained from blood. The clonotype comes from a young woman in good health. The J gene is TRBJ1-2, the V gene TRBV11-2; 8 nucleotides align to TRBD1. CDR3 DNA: TGTGCCAGCAGCACCCCCGGACAGGGAGCAAGAGGCTACACCTTC. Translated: CASSTPGQGARGYTF.